What follows is one TCR beta chain and its context. This record belongs to a study of blood T cell repertoires in COVID-19. As for the study in general: The United States, Italy and Spain provided the acute and convalescent COVID-19 samples. T cells, B-cell-depleted T cells, or PBMCs supplied cDNA or gDNA.

The CDR3 is 15 residues long. V gave up 6 bases and J gave up 2 bases; unmatched junction bases: 5. Germline V gives CDR1 ENHRY, CDR2 SYGVKD. Original processing notes: Amplification with reference gene primers provided the estimates of nucleated cell counts. Assay: immunoSEQ multiplex PCR; the TCRdb copy retains only in-frame clones and omits some. V, J and clone size derive from that table, while D and trimming were established from the DNA sequence. The repertoire holds about 200,000 clones, approximately 92% seen once, with 2% to 2.5% in the top ten. This receptor was taken from a woman between 40 and 55 years old with acute COVID-19. The sequenced material came from PBMCs or T cells enriched from blood (not recorded which). The chain links TRBV10-3 to TRBJ2-5, with 11 bases matching TRBD2. DNA for the CDR3: TGTGCCATCAGCCTCGGGACTAGCGGACAAGAGACCCAGTACTTC. Translating gives CAISLGTSGQETQYF.